The 23 T cell receptor beta chains given below trace back to one sample, sequenced in a study of cytomegalovirus exposure and HLA in healthy donors (dated by TCRdb to about 2017). Library generation was performed with the immunoSEQ multiplex PCR assay. The multiplex PCR relied on a mix of 60 forward primers for TCR Vbeta segments and 13 reverse primers for TCR Jbeta segments. TCRdb mirrors the immuneACCESS table, restricted to in-frame sequences. Some clones are absent from its copies; in checked studies, under half trace to an unresolved V gene, and the reason for the others is unknown. This sample has more than 150,000 clones in its table, and about 81% of those were observed once. The leading ten clones occupy 2% to 2.5% of the sample. Material: PBMCs. The receptors were gathered from a woman aged 30 to 39 in good health and CMV-seronegative.

The rearrangement links TRBV4-3 to TRBJ2-1, with D maybe TRBD2 (6 bases). There are 17 residues in the CDR3. The ends were cut back, 1 base at V and 2 bases at J, with 15 bases in the middle. CDR1 and CDR2 (germline): LGHNA, YSLEER. The CDR3 loop is CASSQGSGTGTYNEQFF. In nucleotides, the CDR3 is TGCGCCAGCAGCCAAGGATCCGGGACTGGAACCTACAATGAGCAGTTCTTC.

V and J are TRBV9 and TRBJ2-1, with TRBD2 identical over 14 bases. CDR3 length: 17 amino acids. Trimming at V came to 3 bases and at J to 9 bases, leaving 11 bases not matched to a gene. CDR1 and CDR2 from the germline V gene are SGDLS and YYNGEE. CDR3 nucleotide sequence: TGTGCCAGCAGCGCCCCGGGACTAGCGGGAGTGTACGGTGAGCAGTTCTTC. It encodes CASSAPGLAGVYGEQFF.

The chain is built from TRBV9 and TRBJ1-6; D unclear. Germline CDR1 SGDLS, CDR2 YYNGEE. The CDR3 loop spans 14 amino acids. The V gene lost 3 bases and the J gene lost 8 bases, with 12 bases spanning the gap. The CDR3 sequence: CASSARTRDSPLHF. In DNA form, the CDR3 reads TGTGCCAGCAGCGCCCGTACGAGGGATTCACCCCTCCACTTT.

This chain connects TRBV10-3 to TRBJ2-2; 9 nucleotides match TRBD1. The CDR3 spans 15 residues. The germline gives CDR1 ENHRY, CDR2 SYGVKD. Losses at the gene ends were 8 bases for V and 4 bases for J; bases not matched to a gene: 8. CDR3 coding DNA: TGTGCCATCGGACCCGGGACAGGGCTCACCGGGGAGCTGTTTTTT. It translates to CAIGPGTGLTGELFF.

This sequence joins TRBV5-6 and TRBJ2-3, with TRBD2 identical over 7 bases. The CDR3 loop spans 17 amino acids. V lost 4 bases, J lost 0 bases, and 11 bases stayed unmatched. Germline lookup yields CDR1 SGHDT and CDR2 YYEEEE. CDR3 nucleotides: TGTGCCAGCAGCCGATATCCGGCGGGAGTAAGCACAGATACGCAGTATTTT. It specifies CASSRYPAGVSTDTQYF.

The chain uses TRBV10-3 and TRBJ1-2; 11 bases agree with TRBD1. The V segment lost 0 bases and the J segment 5 bases; nucleotides outside the gene matches: 5. The germline V gene has CDR1 ENHRY and CDR2 SYGVKD. There are 16 residues in the CDR3. The CDR3, as DNA: TGTGCCATCAGTGAGTCTTCGGGACAGGGGGGATATGGCTACACCTTC. Protein product: CAISESSGQGGYGYTF.

The chain is built from TRBV7-9 and TRBJ1-6, with 8 bases lining up with TRBD1. Germline V CDR1 and CDR2: SEHNR, FQNEAQ (reference sequence). Trimming took 5 bases from V and 7 from J; bases not matched to a gene: 7. The CDR3 extends over 15 amino acids. CDR3 DNA sequence: TGTGCCAGCAGCCCGGACAGGGCAGGGAATTCACCCCTCCACTTT. Protein sequence: CASSPDRAGNSPLHF. The full variable domain, its missing parts supplied by reference TRBV7-9 and TRBJ1-6, is DTGVSQNPRHKITKRGQNVTFRCDPISEHNRLYWYRQTLGQGPEFLTYFQNEAQLEKSRLLSDRFSAERPKGSFSTLEIQRTEQGDSAMYLCASSPDRAGNSPLHFGNGTRLTVT.

A few counts support this clone. CDR3 protein: CASSKALAGVEQYF. CDR3 DNA sequence: TGTGCCAGTAGTAAGGCCTTAGCGGGAGTTGAGCAGTACTTC. The V call is TRBV19, the J call TRBJ2-7; 9 bases agree with TRBD2. Germline-derived CDR1 and CDR2 are LNHDA and SQIVND (reference sequence). The CDR3 loop spans 14 amino acids. V shed 4 bases and J 7 bases; nucleotides not matched to a gene: 8.

The chain recombines TRBV19 with TRBJ1-4; TRBD1 matches at 10 bases. V lost 9 bases, J lost 2 bases, and 6 bases stayed unmatched. Germline CDR1 is LNHDA and CDR2 is SQIVND (reference sequence). The CDR3 loop spans 15 amino acids. The CDR3 is CASRDRGRTNEKLFF. The CDR3, as DNA: TGTGCCAGCAGAGACAGGGGGCGGACTAATGAAAAACTGTTTTTT.

V and J are TRBV10-3 and TRBJ1-1, with D possibly being TRBD1 (5 bases). The CDR3 sequence is 15 residues long. With 3 bases removed from V and 0 bases from J, the gap between germline ends came to 11 bases. Looked up from germline, CDR1 is ENHRY and CDR2 is SYGVKD. CDR3 loop: CAISDRDYLNTEAFF. In nucleotides, the CDR3 is TGTGCCATCAGTGACAGGGATTATCTGAACACTGAAGCTTTCTTT.

This chain connects TRBV28 to TRBJ1-5; no firm D call. This CDR3 region has 15 residues. V shed 5 bases and J shed 5 bases, with 16 bases lying between them. Germline lookup yields CDR1 MDHEN and CDR2 SYDVKM. Here the CDR3 DNA reads TGTGCCAGCAGTCCGATTACCAGACTTTATCAGCCCCAGCATTTT. Protein product: CASSPITRLYQPQHF.

The rearrangement uses TRBV27 and TRBJ2-2; 7 bases are a match to TRBD2. Germline V gene lookup returns CDR1 MNHEY and CDR2 SMNVEV (reference sequence). The length of the CDR3 is 17 residues. Germline trimming cut 6 bases from V and 4 bases from J; bases unmatched to any gene: 14. This CDR3 reads CASRTLPKTSSTGELFF. The CDR3 DNA sequence: TGTGCCAGCAGAACTTTACCAAAGACTAGCAGCACCGGGGAGCTGTTTTTT.

V is TRBV6-5 and J is TRBJ1-1, with D tentatively TRBD1 (6 bases). V was cut by 2 bases and J by 3 bases, with 10 bases left in between. Germline CDR1 MNHEY, CDR2 SVGAGI. CDR3 length equals 14 residues. The CDR3 coding sequence is TGTGCCAGCAGTTACCGCTCAGGGGACACTGAAGCTTTCTTT. Residues: CASSYRSGDTEAFF.

The rearrangement uses TRBV6-1 and TRBJ1-4; D gene ambiguous. Trimming stripped 5 bases from V and 3 bases from J, with 13 bases between. CDR3 length: 15 residues. Germline V CDR1 and CDR2: MNHNS, SASEGT. In DNA form, the CDR3 reads TGTGCCAGCAGTACACATGACACTTCTAATGAAAAACTGTTTTTT. Encoded protein: CASSTHDTSNEKLFF.

The CDR3 protein is CASSPLGQGGGEQYF. The CDR3 DNA reads TGTGCCAGCAGCCCGTTGGGACAGGGAGGGGGCGAGCAGTACTTC. V is TRBV27 and J is TRBJ2-7; TRBD1 aligns across 9 bases. Germline V lookup: CDR1 MNHEY, CDR2 SMNVEV (reference sequence). This CDR3 is built from 15 residues. Losses at the gene ends were 6 bases for V and 6 bases for J; bases not matched to a gene: 12.

The chain employs TRBV11-2 and TRBJ1-2; perhaps TRBD1 as D (6 bases). V dropped 5 bases and J dropped 4 bases, with 20 bases sitting between them. This CDR3 is 16 amino acids long. Germline V gene sequence: CDR1 SGHAT, CDR2 FQNNGV. In nucleotides, the CDR3 is TGTGCCAGCAGCGCACAGTTACAGGGAACAGGCTATGGCTACACCTTC. This translates into CASSAQLQGTGYGYTF. Full variable domain (outside the CDR3, taken from reference TRBV11-2 and TRBJ1-2): EAGVAQSPRYKIIEKRQSVAFWCNPISGHATLYWYQQILGQGPKLLIQFQNNGVVDDSQLPKDRFSAERLKGVDSTLKIQPAKLEDSAVYLCASSAQLQGTGYGYTFGSGTRLTVV.

The V and J genes are TRBV5-1 and TRBJ1-6; 7 positions match TRBD1. V lost 5 bases, J lost 0 bases, and 5 bases stayed unmatched. CDR3 length equals 16 residues. Germline V gene data show CDR1 as SGHRS and CDR2 as YFSETQ. The CDR3 nucleotides read TGCGCCAGCAGTCTGACAGGGAGCTCCTATAATTCACCCCTCCACTTT. This sequence encodes CASSLTGSSYNSPLHF.

This sequence joins TRBV7-2 and TRBJ1-2, with 7 bases identical to TRBD1. The germline gives CDR1 SGHTA, CDR2 FQGNSA. Trimming removed 5 bases from V and 1 base from J; junction bases left unmatched: 10. This CDR3 has 16 residues. CDR3 amino acids: CASSPRTGLFNYGYTF. The DNA of the CDR3 is TGTGCCAGCAGCCCGAGGACAGGCCTATTTAACTATGGCTACACCTTC.

This clone appeared a few times. V is TRBV4-1 and J is TRBJ2-7, with TRBD2 matching 9 bases. J was trimmed by 6 bases and V by 1 base; bases with no gene match: 10. In germline, CDR1 is MGHRA, CDR2 YSYEKL. This CDR3 is built from 16 residues. The CDR3, as DNA: TGCGCCAGCAGCCAAGTCGGTCGCGGGAGGGAAATCGAGCAGTACTTC. Protein: CASSQVGRGREIEQYF.

V usage is TRBV5-1 and J usage is TRBJ1-1; D remains unclear. Germline CDR1 reads SGHRS; CDR2 reads YFSETQ. The length of the CDR3 is 14 residues. The V and J ends lost 5 bases and 3 bases respectively, with 14 bases between them. The CDR3 protein is CASRAANPHTEAFF. The CDR3 DNA reads as TGCGCCAGCAGGGCAGCGAATCCGCACACTGAAGCTTTCTTT.

The rearrangement links TRBV7-9 to TRBJ2-7; D is undetermined. The CDR3 runs to 13 residues. V gave up 2 bases and J gave up 6 bases, with 11 bases separating them. Looked up from germline, CDR1 is SEHNR and CDR2 is FQNEAQ (reference sequence). CDR3 protein: CASSLSGLSEQYF. Written as DNA, the CDR3 is TGTGCCAGCAGCTTATCAGGCTTGAGCGAGCAGTACTTC.

The chain combines TRBV9 with TRBJ2-6; possibly TRBD2 for D (6 bases). This CDR3 is 17 amino acids long. Germline V gene data show CDR1 as SGDLS and CDR2 as YYNGEE. V was cut by 0 bases and J by 0 bases, with 10 bases left in between. The chain's CDR3 is CASSVGGGNSGANVLTF. CDR3 bases: TGTGCCAGCAGCGTAGGCGGAGGGAACTCTGGGGCCAACGTCCTGACTTTC.

A word on this clone: Other DNA sequences in this specimen translate into the identical CDR3. V usage is TRBV6-4 and J usage is TRBJ2-3, with D possibly matching TRBD1 (6 bases). The germline gives CDR1 MRHNA, CDR2 SNTAGT. The V gene lost 4 bases and the J gene lost 1 base, with 12 bases spanning the gap. This CDR3 spans 15 amino acids. The CDR3 DNA reads TGTGCCAGCAGTGTACTCGCAGGGGGCACAGATACGCAGTATTTT. This translates into CASSVLAGGTDTQYF.